The 5 T cell receptor beta chains below come from one sample, sequenced in a study of identical twins. Each CDR3 protein gets one entry after TCRdb re-called the 5' RACE reads with MiXCR. Found here are some 460,000 distinct CDR3 sequences, 12% to 15% of them singletons; the top ten hold over 0.5%. In addition, the sample was reused for a study of yellow fever vaccine responses in identical twins.

The material sequenced was CD4+ T cells sorted from blood. These TCRs come from a woman between 18 and 30 years old in good health.

This chain joins TRBV20-1 and TRBJ2-3; D is tentatively TRBD1 or TRBD2 (5 bases each). The CDR3 is made up of 12 amino acids. The V end lost 5 bases, the J end lost 6 bases, and 12 bases lay between the germline ends. CDR1 is DFQATT and CDR2 is SNEGSKA in the germline V gene (reference sequence). Here the CDR3 reads CSAGTSTDTQYF. CDR3 coding DNA: TGCAGTGCTGGGACCTCAACGGATACGCAGTATTTT.

This clonotype was detected only a few times. The V gene is TRBV6-2 or TRBV6-3, the J gene TRBJ2-4; the D gene is possibly TRBD2 (6 bases). The CDR3 is made up of 16 amino acids. V gave up 6 bases and J gave up 0 bases, with 15 bases separating them. Germline CDR1 MNHEY, CDR2 SVGEGT. CDR3: CASSLTRAGAKNIQYF. Written as DNA, the CDR3 is TGTGCCAGCAGCCTGACCCGAGCGGGAGCCAAAAACATTCAGTACTTC.

This clonotype was seen only a few times. Relative to the germline gene, one junction end is altered; a read error may explain this. This chain joins TRBV29-1 and TRBJ1-2; no reliable D call. There are 13 residues in the CDR3. Germline lookup yields CDR1 SQVTM and CDR2 ANQGSEA. The chain's CDR3 is CSVELGGGNGYTF. The CDR3 DNA reads as TGTAGCGTTGAACTGGGTGGTGGGAATGGCTACACCTTC.

Ten or more counts support this clonotype. This chain connects TRBV20-1 to TRBJ1-2; possible D gene TRBD1, 6 bases. The germline V gene has CDR1 DFQATT and CDR2 SNEGSKA (reference sequence). This CDR3 has 14 amino acids. Trimming shortened V by 2 bases and J by 2 bases, and 12 bases separated the two germline ends. The CDR3 nucleotides read TGCAGTGCTAGAAAACAGGGCGGCAACTATGGCTACACCTTC. Amino acids: CSARKQGGNYGYTF.

This clonotype was seen only a few times. The V and J genes are TRBV12-3 or TRBV12-4 and TRBJ1-3; 9 positions agree with TRBD1. Losses at the gene ends were 5 bases for V and 4 bases for J; bases not matched to a gene: 12. The CDR3 loop spans 17 amino acids. The CDR3 coding sequence is TGTGCCAGCAGTACCTTCGACAGGGGGGCTATGGGAAACACCATATATTTT. This encodes CASSTFDRGAMGNTIYF.